This TCR beta chain was obtained from a study of cytomegalovirus exposure and HLA in healthy donors. PCR employed 60 Vbeta and 13 Jbeta primers. Repertoires were generated with immunoSEQ multiplex PCR, while TCRdb's copy carries only in-frame clones and drops some. The sample consists of 150,000 to 200,000 clones, around four fifths of them appearing once. This CDR3 region has 16 residues. Germline V gene lookup returns CDR1 SGHDT and CDR2 YYEEEE. This sequence originates from a girl aged 2 to 10 in good health and CMV-seropositive. Sequenced input: PBMCs. This rearrangement joins TRBV5-6 to TRBJ2-5, with TRBD2 matching 9 bases. The DNA matches TRBJ2-7 better at its end, which makes the J call doubtful. In DNA form, the CDR3 reads TGTGCCAGCAGCTTCCTGGGCGGGAGGGCCTCCTACGAGCAGTACTTC. This codes for CASSFLGGRASYEQYF.